One T cell receptor beta chain is described in this entry. No antigen is known for it. The data derive from a study of shared clonotypes between healthy human individuals. General study points: The study generally estimated greater richness for naive than memory subsets. Rarefaction curves obtained for sorted subsets showed sequencing incomplete despite large depth.

Adult donors, all healthy and HIV-negative, had no recent acute infections or vaccinations. The method was immunoSEQ multiplex PCR; TCRdb's version includes in-frame clones alone and lacks a portion of them. The repertoire has 2 million to 2.5 million clones, just over 90% of them found once; the top ten carry under 0.45%. CDR3 length: 16 residues. V gave up 0 bases and J gave up 0 bases, with 7 bases separating them. Germline V gives CDR1 SGHKS, CDR2 YYEKEE (reference sequence). This receptor was taken from a man younger than 35 in good health. Some clones in this sample may be carry-over from other donors' samples. Source material: naive CD4+ T cells from PBMCs. This sample's subset: CD45RA+ positively selected. This rearrangement joins TRBV5-5 to TRBJ2-6, with unresolved D. The DNA of the CDR3 is TGTGCCAGCAGCTTGGCCTTCGACTCTGGGGCCAACGTCCTGACTTTC. Encoded protein: CASSLAFDSGANVLTF.